Listed here are 13 T cell receptor beta chains from one sample, sequenced in a study of shared clonotypes between healthy human individuals. Here immunoSEQ multiplex PCR was the method, and the copy in TCRdb shows in-frame clones only, minus some. In the table there are about a million clones, around 77% of which are singletons. Source material: memory CD4+ T cells from PBMCs. Subset noted: CD45RA-negative fraction. The receptor source for this set is a young man in good health. Some clones in this sample may be carry-over from other donors' samples.

This sequence joins TRBV28 and TRBJ1-1; D unclear. This CDR3 has 14 residues. Germline V gene data show CDR1 as MDHEN and CDR2 as SYDVKM. The V gene lost 7 bases and the J gene lost 1 base, with 13 bases spanning the gap. In DNA, the CDR3 is TGTGCCAGCAAATTCAGGAGTCCGAACACTGAAGCTTTCTTT. This gives the protein CASKFRSPNTEAFF.

The V gene is TRBV5-1, the J gene TRBJ1-6; D gene ambiguous. The V end lost 1 base, the J end lost 7 bases, and 15 bases lay between the germline ends. The CDR3 covers 16 residues. CDR1 and CDR2 from the germline V gene are SGHRS and YFSETQ. CDR3 in amino acids: CASSLMAGGGNSPLHF. In nucleotides, the CDR3 is TGCGCCAGCAGCTTGATGGCTGGTGGTGGGAATTCACCCCTCCACTTT.

The chain recombines TRBV9 with TRBJ2-7, with TRBD2 identical over 8 bases. Germline V gives CDR1 SGDLS, CDR2 YYNGEE. The V and J ends lost 4 bases and 6 bases, in that order; junction bases with no gene match: 12. CDR3 length: 15 residues. The CDR3 nucleotides read TGTGCCAGCAGCCCTGAGGGACTAGAGCAATTCGAGCAGTACTTC. Translated, it gives CASSPEGLEQFEQYF.

This clone came up once. Other DNA sequences within the sample encode an identical CDR3. The gene calls are TRBV19 and TRBJ2-2; the D gene is possibly TRBD1 (5 bases). The CDR3 consists of 14 residues. Trimming stripped 7 bases from V and 1 base from J, with 10 bases between. The germline V gene has CDR1 LNHDA and CDR2 SQIVND (reference sequence). CDR3 bases: TGTGCCAGTATTAGAACAGGGAACACCGGGGAGCTGTTTTTT. Protein: CASIRTGNTGELFF.

This sequence joins TRBV28 and TRBJ1-2; TRBD1 agrees at 7 bases. Losses at the gene ends were 5 bases for V and 4 bases for J; bases not matched to a gene: 13. Germline V gene sequence: CDR1 MDHEN, CDR2 SYDVKM. The CDR3 has 16 residues. In nucleotides, the CDR3 is TGTGCCAGCAGTCCGCCAAACAGGGGTTCGGGCTATGGCTACACCTTC. Amino acid sequence: CASSPPNRGSGYGYTF.

Turning to this clone: The identical CDR3 is also encoded by other nucleotide sequences in the sample. The V and J genes are TRBV7-3 and TRBJ2-5; maybe TRBD1 (5 bases). The CDR3 is made up of 13 amino acids. V lost 2 bases and J 3 bases, leaving 7 bases between the germline ends. Per germline, CDR1 SGHTA and CDR2 FQGTGA. CDR3 sequence: CASSLSREETQYF. The CDR3 DNA sequence: TGTGCCAGCAGCTTATCCAGGGAAGAGACCCAGTACTTC.

V usage is TRBV20-1 and J usage is TRBJ1-2; D is undetermined. Germline V gene lookup returns CDR1 DFQATT and CDR2 SNEGSKA (reference sequence). Between the trimmed V and J ends, which lost 4 bases and 4 bases, there was a span of 7 bases. The length of the CDR3 is 11 residues. CDR3 in amino acids: CSAKGGYGYTF. In DNA, the CDR3 is TGCAGTGCTAAAGGTGGCTATGGCTACACCTTC.

This chain uses TRBV11-3 with TRBJ2-1; 9 bases match TRBD2. CDR1 SGHNT and CDR2 YENEEA come from the germline V gene. The V gene end was trimmed by 1 base and the J gene end by 4 bases; junction bases not matched to a gene: 8. The CDR3 length is 17 residues. CDR3 residues: CASSLGSGLAGYNEQFF. For the CDR3, the DNA is TGTGCCAGCAGCTTAGGGTCAGGGCTAGCGGGGTACAATGAGCAGTTCTTC.

This chain uses TRBV11-2 with TRBJ1-1; D is unresolved. V was clipped by 0 bases and J by 12 bases, with 17 bases between them. This CDR3 comprises 14 residues. In germline, CDR1 is SGHAT, CDR2 FQNNGV. The DNA of the CDR3 is TGTGCCAGCAGCTTAGACTCAGGAGGATATGAGACTTTCTTT. Amino acids: CASSLDSGGYETFF. The full variable domain, in which reference TRBV11-2 and TRBJ1-1 provide the parts outside the CDR3, is EAGVAQSPRYKIIEKRQSVAFWCNPISGHATLYWYQQILGQGPKLLIQFQNNGVVDDSQLPKDRFSAERLKGVDSTLKIQPAKLEDSAVYLCASSLDSGGYETFFGQGTRLTVV.

V and J are TRBV7-8 and TRBJ1-4; a weak D match, TRBD1 (6 bases). Germline V CDR1 and CDR2: SGHVS, FQNEAQ. V lost 5 bases to trimming and J lost 2 bases, with 18 bases between them. CDR3 size: 17 residues. The CDR3: CASSPTPPGATNEKLFF. CDR3 DNA: TGTGCCAGCAGCCCAACCCCCCCGGGGGCTACTAATGAAAAACTGTTTTTT.

V usage is TRBV6-4 and J usage is TRBJ2-2, with 7 bases aligning to TRBD1. The V gene's germline CDR1 is MRHNA and CDR2 SNTAGT. The CDR3 consists of 15 residues. V shed 6 bases and J 0 bases; nucleotides not matched to a gene: 4. The chain's CDR3 is CASRLQGANTGELFF. Written as DNA, the CDR3 is TGTGCCAGCAGACTCCAGGGGGCGAACACCGGGGAGCTGTTTTTT.

This chain links TRBV9 with TRBJ2-7; no reliable D call. This CDR3 spans 14 amino acids. The ends were cut back, 2 bases at V and 2 bases at J, with 11 bases in the middle. Germline-derived CDR1 and CDR2 are SGDLS and YYNGEE. The DNA for the CDR3 is TGTGCCAGCAGCGTGGCTCCAGCGACCTACGAGCAGTACTTC. It specifies CASSVAPATYEQYF. The whole variable domain, remainder taken from reference TRBV9 and TRBJ2-7, is DSGVTQTPKHLITATGQRVTLRCSPRSGDLSVYWYQQSLDQGLQFLIQYYNGEERAKGNILERFSAQQFPDLHSELNLSSLELGDSALYFCASSVAPATYEQYFGPGTRLTVT.

The genes are TRBV18 and TRBJ2-7, with no clear D. Germline CDR1 is KGHSH and CDR2 is LQKENI. With 4 bases removed from V and 0 bases from J, the gap between germline ends came to 7 bases. The CDR3 has 13 amino acids. CDR3 bases: TGTGCCAGCTCACTACTAAGCTCCTACGAGCAGTACTTC. Protein sequence: CASSLLSSYEQYF.